This T cell receptor beta chain was found in a study of blood T cell repertoires in COVID-19. V lost 6 bases, J lost 2 bases, and 3 bases stayed unmatched. Germline V gene sequence: CDR1 MGHDK, CDR2 SYGVNS. The CDR3 sequence is 15 residues long. The repertoire was sequenced with immunoSEQ multiplex PCR; TCRdb's copy has only in-frame clones and lacks some. The sample has tens of thousands of clones; roughly 80% are singletons. The source material was peripheral blood. The TCR sequence derives from a woman aged 55-69 years with acute or convalescent COVID-19. The rearrangement uses TRBV25-1 and TRBJ1-6; 8 nucleotides align to TRBD1. The CDR3 sequence is CASSRQGTYNSPLHF. The CDR3, as DNA: TGTGCCAGCAGCCGACAGGGGACCTATAATTCACCCCTCCACTTT.